The sequence of this T cell receptor beta chain was determined in a study of blood T cell repertoires in COVID-19. Study at large: Samples of COVID-19 (acute and convalescent) were obtained from the United States, Italy and Spain. Sources were T cells, B-cell-depleted T cells, or PBMCs; the material itself was cDNA or gDNA.

Original methodology: Reference gene primer amplification yielded estimated nucleated cell counts. Some clones are missing from TCRdb's copy, which holds only in-frame ones; the method was immunoSEQ multiplex PCR. Clone size and V and J calls were adopted from that table, with D and trimming inferred from the DNA. The sample holds a few hundred thousand clones, 65% to 85% seen once. The sample consisted of peripheral blood. This clonotype was obtained from an elderly woman with acute or convalescent COVID-19.

The CDR3 reads CASSQGLTGNTIYF. The CDR3 DNA sequence: TGTGCCAGCAGCCAAGGGCTCACTGGAAACACCATATATTTT. The J gene is TRBJ1-3, the V gene TRBV14, with D unresolved. Germline CDR1 SGHDN, CDR2 FVKESK. V gave up 1 base and J gave up 2 bases, with 6 bases separating them. The CDR3 has 14 residues.